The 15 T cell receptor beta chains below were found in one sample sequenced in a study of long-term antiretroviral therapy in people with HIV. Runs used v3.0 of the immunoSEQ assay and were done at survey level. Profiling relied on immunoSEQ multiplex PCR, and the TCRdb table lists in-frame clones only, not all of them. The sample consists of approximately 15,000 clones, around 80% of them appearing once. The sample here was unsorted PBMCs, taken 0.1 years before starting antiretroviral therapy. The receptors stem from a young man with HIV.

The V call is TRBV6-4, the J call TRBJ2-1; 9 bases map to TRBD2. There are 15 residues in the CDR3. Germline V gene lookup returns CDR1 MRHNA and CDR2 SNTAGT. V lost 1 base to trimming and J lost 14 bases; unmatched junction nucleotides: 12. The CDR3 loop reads CASSDWAREGHPKFF. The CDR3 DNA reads TGTGCCAGCAGTGACTGGGCGCGGGAGGGCCATCCCAAGTTCTTC.

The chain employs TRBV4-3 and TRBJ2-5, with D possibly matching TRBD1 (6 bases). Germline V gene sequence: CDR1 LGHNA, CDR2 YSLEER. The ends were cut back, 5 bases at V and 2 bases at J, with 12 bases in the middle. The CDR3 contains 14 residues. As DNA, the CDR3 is TGCGCCAGCAGCTGGGGGCGGACGCAAGAGACCCAGTACTTC. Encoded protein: CASSWGRTQETQYF.

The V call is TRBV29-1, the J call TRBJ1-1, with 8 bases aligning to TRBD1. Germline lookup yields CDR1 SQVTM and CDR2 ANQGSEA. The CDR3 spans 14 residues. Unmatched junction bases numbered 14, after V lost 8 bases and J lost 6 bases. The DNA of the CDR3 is TGCAGCTCCAGACAAAAAGGACAGGGCGCTGAAGCTTTCTTT. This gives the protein CSSRQKGQGAEAFF.

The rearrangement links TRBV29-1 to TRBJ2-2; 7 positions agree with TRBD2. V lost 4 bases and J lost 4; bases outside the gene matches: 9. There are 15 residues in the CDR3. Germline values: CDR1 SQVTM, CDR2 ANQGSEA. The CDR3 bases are TGCAGCGTTGGAACTACTAGCGTGACCACCGGGGAGCTGTTTTTT. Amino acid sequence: CSVGTTSVTTGELFF.

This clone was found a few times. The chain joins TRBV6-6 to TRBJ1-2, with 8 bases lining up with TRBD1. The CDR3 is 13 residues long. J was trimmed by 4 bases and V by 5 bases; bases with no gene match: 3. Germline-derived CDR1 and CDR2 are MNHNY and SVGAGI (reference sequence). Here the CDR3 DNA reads TGTGCCAGCAGTCCTACAGGGGGCTATGGCTACACCTTC. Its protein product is CASSPTGGYGYTF.

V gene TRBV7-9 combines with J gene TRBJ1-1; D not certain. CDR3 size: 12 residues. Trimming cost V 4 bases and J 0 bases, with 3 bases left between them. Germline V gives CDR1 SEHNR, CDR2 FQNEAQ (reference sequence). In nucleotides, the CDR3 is TGTGCCAGCAGCTCAGTGAACACTGAAGCTTTCTTT. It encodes CASSSVNTEAFF.

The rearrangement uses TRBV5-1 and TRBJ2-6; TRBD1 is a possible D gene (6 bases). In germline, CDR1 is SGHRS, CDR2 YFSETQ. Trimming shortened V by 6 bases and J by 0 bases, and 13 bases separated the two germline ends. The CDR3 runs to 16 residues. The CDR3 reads CASNSLDSSGANVLTF. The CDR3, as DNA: TGCGCCAGCAACTCTCTGGACAGCTCTGGGGCCAACGTCCTGACTTTC.

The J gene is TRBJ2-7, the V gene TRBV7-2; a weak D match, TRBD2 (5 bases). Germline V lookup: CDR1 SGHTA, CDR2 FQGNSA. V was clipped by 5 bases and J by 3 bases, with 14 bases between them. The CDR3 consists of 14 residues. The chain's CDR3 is CASSVTRGVYEQYF. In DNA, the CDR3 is TGTGCCAGCAGCGTCACCCGGGGAGTCTACGAGCAGTACTTC.

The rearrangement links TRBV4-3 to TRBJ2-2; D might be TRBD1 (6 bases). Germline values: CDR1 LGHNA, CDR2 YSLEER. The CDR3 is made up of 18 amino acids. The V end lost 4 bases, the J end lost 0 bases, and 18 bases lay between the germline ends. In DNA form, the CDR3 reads TGCGCCAGCAGCCCCAACCTGCAGGGGAGCGCGAACACCGGGGAGCTGTTTTTT. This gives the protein CASSPNLQGSANTGELFF.

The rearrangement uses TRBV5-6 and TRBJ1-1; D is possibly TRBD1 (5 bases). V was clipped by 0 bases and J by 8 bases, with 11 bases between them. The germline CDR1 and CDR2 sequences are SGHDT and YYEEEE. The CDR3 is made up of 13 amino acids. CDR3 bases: TGTGCCAGCAGCTTGGCGGGGCCTCGAGAAGCTTTCTTT. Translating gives CASSLAGPREAFF.

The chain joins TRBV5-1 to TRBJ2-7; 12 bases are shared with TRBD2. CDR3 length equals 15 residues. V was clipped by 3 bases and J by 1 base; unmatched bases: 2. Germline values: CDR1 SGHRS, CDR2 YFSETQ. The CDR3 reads CASSSTSGGSYEQYF. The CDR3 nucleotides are TGCGCCAGCAGCTCTACTAGCGGGGGGTCCTACGAGCAGTACTTC.

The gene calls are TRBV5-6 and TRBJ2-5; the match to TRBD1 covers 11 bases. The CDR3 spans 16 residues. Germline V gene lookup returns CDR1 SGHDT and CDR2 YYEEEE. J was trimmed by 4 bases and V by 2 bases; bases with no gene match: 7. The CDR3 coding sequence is TGTGCCAGCAGCTTCTACGGACAGGGGGCTTCAGAGACCCAGTACTTC. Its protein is CASSFYGQGASETQYF.

CDR3 DNA: TGTGCCAGCAGCAACAACTGGGGCACCACAGATACGCAGTATTTT. Residues: CASSNNWGTTDTQYF. This chain uses TRBV9 with TRBJ2-3, with D tentatively TRBD1 (5 bases). Germline V gives CDR1 SGDLS, CDR2 YYNGEE. The CDR3 has 15 amino acids. V was shortened by 4 bases and J by 2 bases, with 14 bases between the two germline ends.

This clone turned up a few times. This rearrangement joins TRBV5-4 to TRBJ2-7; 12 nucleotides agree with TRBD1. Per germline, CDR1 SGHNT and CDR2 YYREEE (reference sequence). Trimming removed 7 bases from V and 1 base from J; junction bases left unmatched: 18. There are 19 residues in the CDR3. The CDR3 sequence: CASGPGQGALGPGSYEQYF. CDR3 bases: TGTGCCAGCGGACCGGGACAGGGGGCGTTGGGCCCTGGGTCCTACGAGCAGTACTTC.

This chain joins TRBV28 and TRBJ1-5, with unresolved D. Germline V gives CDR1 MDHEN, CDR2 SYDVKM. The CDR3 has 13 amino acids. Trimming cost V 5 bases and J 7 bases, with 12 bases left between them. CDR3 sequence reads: CASSARAPQPQHF. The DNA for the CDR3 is TGTGCCAGCAGTGCGAGGGCACCACAGCCCCAGCATTTT.